This is a list of T cell receptor beta chains from one sample in a study of cytomegalovirus exposure and HLA in healthy donors. TCRdb's copy holds only in-frame clones and misses some; the assay was immunoSEQ multiplex PCR. The profile shows 170,000 or so clones, 70% to 75% of them singletons. The sequenced material came from PBMCs. The receptors stem from a male donor in good health and CMV-seronegative. Both conserved end residues are part of each CDR3. The D gene is left open where the match is weak. Size tells how often a clone was seen (once, few, many) or the class of an expanded clone, and some rows leave it out.

v_call	clone_size	j_call	d_call	cdr3_aa	cdr3_nt
TRBV9	-	TRBJ2-1	TRBD1	CASSGGQGSYNEQFF	TGTGCCAGCAGCGGGGGACAGGGTAGCTACAATGAGCAGTTCTTC
TRBV2	-	TRBJ2-1	TRBD2	CASTGLAGNEQFF	TGTGCCAGCACGGGACTAGCGGGCAATGAGCAGTTCTTC
TRBV6-1	-	TRBJ2-2	-	CASSETPDTGELFF	TGTGCCAGCAGTGAAACACCCGACACCGGGGAGCTGTTTTTT
TRBV7-6	-	TRBJ2-1	TRBD2	CASSSTGGGGALYNEQFF	TGTGCCAGCAGCTCCACCGGGGGCGGGGGGGCCCTCTACAATGAGCAGTTCTTC
TRBV19	-	TRBJ1-6	TRBD1	CASSIIGLDRGNSPLHF	TGTGCCAGTAGTATAATCGGACTCGACAGGGGTAATTCACCCCTCCACTTT
TRBV18	-	TRBJ2-2	TRBD1	CASSPGTGEHGELFF	TGTGCCAGCTCACCCGGGACAGGGGAGCACGGGGAGCTGTTTTTT
TRBV28	-	TRBJ2-7	-	CASSLSVEQYF	TGTGCCAGCAGTTTAAGCGTGGAGCAGTACTTC
TRBV15	few	TRBJ1-4	-	CATSRTGLSTNEKLFF	TGTGCCACCAGCAGAACAGGGTTAAGTACTAATGAAAAACTGTTTTTT
TRBV6-6	-	TRBJ1-6	-	CASSYSGRVDSPLHF	TGTGCCAGCAGTTACTCGGGCAGGGTTGATTCACCCCTCCACTTT
TRBV6-5	few	TRBJ2-2	TRBD2	CASLGGRGTGELFF	TGTGCCAGCCTCGGCGGGAGGGGAACCGGGGAGCTGTTTTTT
TRBV19	few	TRBJ2-1	-	CASSTYSASEQFF	TGTGCCAGTAGTACGTACAGTGCAAGCGAGCAGTTCTTC
TRBV9	-	TRBJ1-3	TRBD1	CASSAGTAGNTIYF	TGTGCCAGCAGCGCGGGGACAGCTGGAAACACCATATATTTT
TRBV7-3	-	TRBJ2-3	TRBD1	CASSPGTGGADTQYF	TGTGCCAGCAGTCCCGGGACAGGGGGCGCAGATACGCAGTATTTT
TRBV10-3	-	TRBJ2-1	TRBD2	CAISVLAENNEQFF	TGTGCCATCAGTGTGCTAGCGGAGAACAATGAGCAGTTCTTC
TRBV9	-	TRBJ2-1	TRBD2	CASSGGWTSGSNEQFF	TGTGCCAGCAGCGGGGGTTGGACTAGCGGGAGTAATGAGCAGTTCTTC
TRBV27	-	TRBJ1-6	-	CASTVSYNSPLHF	TGTGCCAGCACCGTCTCCTATAATTCACCCCTCCACTTT
TRBV28	-	TRBJ2-1	TRBD2	CASSFDSGDHNEQFF	TGTGCCAGCAGTTTTGATAGCGGGGATCACAATGAGCAGTTCTTC
TRBV7-8	-	TRBJ2-1	TRBD2	CASIGTSGFSYNEQFF	TGTGCCAGCATAGGGACTAGCGGGTTCTCCTACAATGAGCAGTTCTTC
TRBV2	-	TRBJ1-3	TRBD1	CASSEARTGGIRNTIYF	TGTGCCAGCAGTGAAGCGCGTACAGGGGGTATCAGAAACACCATATATTTT
TRBV27	-	TRBJ2-7	TRBD2	CASSGTSGSWYEQYF	TGTGCCAGCAGTGGGACTAGCGGGAGTTGGTACGAGCAGTACTTC
TRBV28	-	TRBJ2-7	TRBD2	CASSFIRLAVYEQYF	TGTGCCAGCAGTTTTATTAGACTAGCGGTCTACGAGCAGTACTTC
TRBV6-1	-	TRBJ1-2	-	CASSRIGGGYTF	TGTGCCAGCAGTCGAATCGGGGGAGGCTACACCTTC
TRBV9	-	TRBJ2-3	-	CASSVRGIDTQYF	TGTGCCAGCAGCGTGCGGGGCATTGATACGCAGTATTTT
TRBV6-5	-	TRBJ2-7	TRBD2	CASSYSKATSGYEQYF	TGTGCCAGCAGTTACTCGAAAGCTACTAGCGGCTACGAGCAGTACTTC
TRBV9	few	TRBJ2-1	TRBD2	CASSVASGRSYNEQFF	TGTGCCAGCAGCGTAGCTAGCGGGCGCTCCTACAATGAGCAGTTCTTC
TRBV5-6	-	TRBJ2-7	-	CASSFNYEQYF	TGTGCCAGCAGCTTTAACTACGAGCAGTACTTC
TRBV28	-	TRBJ2-2	-	CASRVPANTGELFF	TGTGCCAGCAGGGTACCGGCGAACACCGGGGAGCTGTTTTTT
TRBV14	once	TRBJ1-2	TRBD1	CASSNRGNYGYTF	TGTGCCAGCTCTAACAGGGGTAACTATGGCTACACCTTC
TRBV27	-	TRBJ2-7	-	CASSLRVSYEQYF	TGTGCCAGCAGTTTAAGAGTCTCCTACGAGCAGTACTTC
TRBV4-2	-	TRBJ2-7	TRBD2	CASGLGTSGTYEQYF	TGTGCCAGCGGATTGGGGACTAGCGGAACCTACGAGCAGTACTTC
TRBV9	once	TRBJ2-3	TRBD2	CASSVEGTRGGTDTQYF	TGTGCCAGCAGCGTAGAGGGGACTAGGGGGGGTACAGATACGCAGTATTTT
TRBV11-2	-	TRBJ2-3	-	CASSWRTDTQYF	TGTGCCAGCAGCTGGCGCACAGATACGCAGTATTTT
TRBV28	-	TRBJ1-6	-	CASRLQGGHNSPLHF	TGTGCCAGCAGGCTACAGGGTGGACATAATTCACCCCTCCACTTT
TRBV10-3	-	TRBJ2-1	-	CAISEREGYNEQFF	TGTGCCATCAGTGAGCGGGAAGGTTACAATGAGCAGTTCTTC
TRBV11-2	-	TRBJ2-3	TRBD2	CASSLGLAGGLGGDTQYF	TGTGCCAGCAGCTTAGGACTAGCGGGAGGTCTCGGGGGAGATACGCAGTATTTT
TRBV28	few	TRBJ1-6	-	CASSLSSYNSPLHF	TGTGCCAGCAGTTTGAGCTCCTATAATTCACCCCTCCACTTT
TRBV6-5	-	TRBJ2-3	TRBD2	CASSYSVLAGDTQYF	TGTGCCAGCAGTTACTCAGTGCTAGCGGGGGATACGCAGTATTTT
TRBV9	-	TRBJ1-5	-	CASSVGRVDQPQHF	TGTGCCAGCAGCGTCGGCAGGGTTGACCAGCCCCAGCATTTT
TRBV28	-	TRBJ2-7	-	CASSFLDSSYEQYF	TGTGCCAGCAGTTTTCTTGACAGCTCCTACGAGCAGTACTTC
TRBV30	-	TRBJ2-1	TRBD2	CAWSTGGGNEQFF	TGTGCCTGGAGTACGGGCGGGGGAAATGAGCAGTTCTTC
TRBV6-5	-	TRBJ1-2	-	CASSYSGGYGYTF	TGTGCCAGCAGTTACTCGGGGGGTTATGGCTACACCTTC
TRBV2	-	TRBJ2-1	TRBD2	CASRAGTSGYNEQFF	TGTGCCAGCAGAGCCGGGACTAGCGGGTACAATGAGCAGTTCTTC
TRBV5-1	-	TRBJ2-7	-	CASSWNPGLENYEQYF	TGCGCCAGCAGCTGGAATCCGGGATTGGAGAACTACGAGCAGTACTTC
TRBV6-5	-	TRBJ1-5	-	CASSGSVNQPQHF	TGTGCCAGCTCCGGGTCAGTCAATCAGCCCCAGCATTTT
TRBV29-1	-	TRBJ1-3	-	CSVVRGSGNTIYF	TGCAGCGTTGTAAGAGGCTCTGGAAACACCATATATTTT
TRBV9	-	TRBJ2-2	TRBD2	CASSSGTSGRTNTGELFF	TGTGCCAGCAGCTCCGGGACTAGCGGACGAACGAACACCGGGGAGCTGTTTTTT
TRBV4-1	-	TRBJ1-2	TRBD1	CASSNSRTGGGYGYTF	TGCGCCAGCAGCAACAGTCGTACAGGGGGTGGGTATGGCTACACCTTC
TRBV6-1	-	TRBJ2-1	TRBD2	CASSEPGLAGLNEQFF	TGTGCCAGCAGTGAGCCGGGACTAGCGGGTCTCAATGAGCAGTTCTTC
TRBV10-1	-	TRBJ2-3	-	CASSESLGALNTQYF	TGCGCCAGCAGTGAGTCGTTGGGGGCTCTAAATACGCAGTATTTT
TRBV29-1	-	TRBJ2-5	TRBD1	CSEGDRAQETQYF	TGCAGCGAAGGGGACAGGGCACAAGAGACCCAGTACTTC
TRBV4-1	-	TRBJ2-2	-	CASSQKRGHTPLSNTGELFF	TGCGCCAGCAGCCAAAAGAGAGGACACACACCCCTTTCGAACACCGGGGAGCTGTTTTTT
TRBV5-6	-	TRBJ1-6	TRBD1	CASSHRAGGNWTPLHF	TGTGCCAGCAGTCACCGCGCAGGGGGTAATTGGACACCCCTCCACTTT
TRBV7-9	-	TRBJ2-4	TRBD2	CASSLVSGRKNIQYF	TGTGCCAGCAGCTTAGTTAGCGGGAGAAAAAACATTCAGTACTTC
TRBV6-1	-	TRBJ2-7	TRBD1	CASRQGGEQYF	TGTGCCAGCAGACAGGGGGGCGAGCAGTACTTC
TRBV6-5	once	TRBJ2-7	-	CASSSRGGVYEQYF	TGTGCCAGCAGTTCGAGGGGGGGGGTTTACGAGCAGTACTTC
TRBV28	-	TRBJ1-4	-	CASVQGNEKLFF	TGTGCCAGCGTCCAGGGGAATGAAAAACTGTTTTTT